Given below is one TCR beta chain in context. This clone occurred a few times. It has no known antigen specificity. Qualities for individual bases were not recorded, and no much larger clone is one base off. Sorted unstimulated T cells and proliferating T cells recovered from mixed lymphocyte reactions were subjected to TCRbeta CDR3 sequencing. Fresh whole blood from some ten HLA-typed healthy donors was used as the source from which PBMCs were isolated. To map where alloreactive clones came from, unstimulated CD4+ non-regulatory T cells were FACS-sorted. This sample was taken from a study of siplizumab effects on memory and regulatory T cells (dated by TCRdb to the late 2010s). About the full investigation: The study examined how the anti-CD2 antibody siplizumab affects alloreactive T-cell subsets in allogeneic mixed lymphocyte reactions built from human PBMCs. General conclusions and limits of the study: Because sequences at frequencies below about 10^-5 were poorly captured, only a minor fraction of alloreactive clones could be mapped back to unstimulated subsets. The suppressive function of proliferating Tregs from siplizumab cultures was not functionally confirmed. About 80-96% of proliferating CD4+ or CD8+ clones could not be given a naive or memory phenotype. Compared with memory T cells, unstimulated naive T cells appeared more diverse, and naive cells seemed to make a substantial contribution to the alloresponse. Siplizumab significantly reduced the cumulative frequency of alloreactive sequences traceable to unstimulated CD4+ memory T cells. Of the alloreactive CD4+ clones that could be mapped, the Treg-derived share averaged approximately 69% with siplizumab compared with roughly 27% in control reactions.

V is clipped by 0 bases and J by 8 bases, and the sequence between their germline boundaries is 13 bases long. From the germline V gene, CDR1 is LGHNA and CDR2 is YNFKEQ. The CDR3 covers 14 residues, taking in both the cysteine and the phenylalanine. Only the CDR3 portion is preserved as DNA: 42 bases, with reading frame beginning at the first base. Library method: the immunoSEQ multiplex PCR assay. Some 1.1 x 10^5 TCR templates per sample were assayed on the deep sequencing platform. Genomic DNA extracted from sorted T cells was used for TCRbeta CDR3 sequencing. Regarding the original processing steps: The R programming language was used for clonal analysis of the TCRbeta CDR3 data. Comparing unstimulated samples against CFSE-low samples taken after the reaction was how alloreactive CD4+ and CD8+ clones were defined. By matching sequences to the repertoires of sorted unstimulated Treg and non-Treg cells, each alloreactive CD4+ clone was assigned a regulatory or non-regulatory origin. TCRdb took over this immuneACCESS table, retaining in-frame rearrangements with V and J assigned. Such tables are incomplete; in checked studies, under half of the missing clones stem from an unresolved V gene, and the remainder is unexplained. The V and J calls and clone size were taken over from that table, and D and trimming were inferred from the DNA. This sample lists approximately 120,000 clones; 90% to 95% were detected once. Over 0.15% of the sample goes to the ten largest clones.

This TCR derives from a human donor in good health. The chain is made from TRBV4-2 and TRBJ1-1; TRBD1 is a possible D gene, resting on 5 matching bases. Material for sequencing was non-Treg CD4+ T cells sorted from blood. This specimen's cell subset or site label, per the study, means: FACS-sorted unstimulated CD4+ non-regulatory T cells. The nucleotide sequence is given as TGTGCCAGCAGCCAAGATGGGGGTCGAACAGAAGCTTTCTTT. Protein translation: CASSQDGGRTEAFF.